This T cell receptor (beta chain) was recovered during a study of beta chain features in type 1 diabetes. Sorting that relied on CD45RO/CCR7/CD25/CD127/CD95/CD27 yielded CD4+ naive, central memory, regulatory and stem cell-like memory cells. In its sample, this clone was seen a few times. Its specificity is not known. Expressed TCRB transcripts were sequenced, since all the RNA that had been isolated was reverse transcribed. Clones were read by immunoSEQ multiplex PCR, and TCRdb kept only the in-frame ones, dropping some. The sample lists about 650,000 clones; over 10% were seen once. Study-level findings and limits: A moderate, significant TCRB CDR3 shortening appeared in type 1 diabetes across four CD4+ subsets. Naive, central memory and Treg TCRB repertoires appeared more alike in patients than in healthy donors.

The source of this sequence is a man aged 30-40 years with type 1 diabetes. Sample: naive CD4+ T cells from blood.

Here the CDR3 reads CASSVDWGQETQYF. The CDR3 DNA reads TGTGCCAGCAGCGTAGACTGGGGACAAGAGACCCAGTACTTC. The chain joins TRBV9 to TRBJ2-5; D unresolved. This CDR3 has 14 amino acids. Trimming took off 0 bases at V and 2 bases at J, with 8 bases between the two ends. Germline V gives CDR1 SGDLS, CDR2 YYNGEE.